Each of the 10 T cell receptor beta chains below was sequenced from the same sample in a study of graft-versus-host responses after intestinal transplantation (dated by TCRdb to the early 2020s). The library relied on the immunoSEQ multiplex PCR assay. This is the immuneACCESS table as TCRdb keeps it, with only in-frame sequences that have V and J called. A part of the clones is gone; compared with another copy, unresolved V genes explain less than half, and the rest is unexplained. For this sample the table gives some 87,000 clones, of which 80% to 95% were detected only once. The ten largest clones take up about 1.1% of the sample. No antigen is known for these receptors. The time point label here, explained by the study, means: cells obtained before transplantation from donor or recipient. The specimen comprised unstimulated CD8+ T cells sorted from spleen or lymph node cells, sampled before transplant. The receptors were sampled from a human donor who was the organ donor for an intestinal transplant.

This clone was seen once. This chain joins TRBV5-1 and TRBJ2-7, with TRBD2 matching 7 bases. V gave up 3 bases and J gave up 0 bases; unmatched junction bases: 6. The V gene's germline CDR1 is SGHRS and CDR2 YFSETQ. This CDR3 region has 15 residues. CDR3 sequence: CASSSWGGNSYEQYF. CDR3 nucleotides: TGCGCCAGCAGCTCTTGGGGGGGGAACTCCTACGAGCAGTACTTC. The entire variable domain, with the rest obtained from reference TRBV5-1 and TRBJ2-7, is as follows: KAGVTQTPRYLIKTRGQQVTLSCSPISGHRSVSWYQQTPGQGLQFLFEYFSETQRNKGNFPGRFSGRQFSNSRSEMNVSTLELGDSALYLCASSSWGGNSYEQYFGPGTRLTVT.

The chain couples TRBV7-3 to TRBJ1-2, with no clear D. Trimming shortened V by 2 bases and J by 4 bases, and 11 bases separated the two germline ends. CDR3 size: 14 residues. The germline V gene has CDR1 SGHTA and CDR2 FQGTGA. CDR3 sequence reads: CASSLSPGSYGYTF. CDR3 DNA sequence: TGTGCCAGCAGCTTATCTCCGGGGTCCTATGGCTACACCTTC.

The chain recombines TRBV9 with TRBJ1-1; D may be TRBD1 (5 bases). The V gene lost 7 bases and the J gene lost 1 base, with 11 bases spanning the gap. This CDR3 contains 13 residues. Per the germline V gene, CDR1 is SGDLS and CDR2 is YYNGEE. The CDR3 loop is CASGGAENTEAFF. The CDR3, as DNA: TGTGCCAGCGGCGGGGCCGAGAACACTGAAGCTTTCTTT.

CDR3 bases: TGTGCCAGCAGCTTTGGCGCTACTACGAGAGATACGCAGTATTTT. It specifies CASSFGATTRDTQYF. The chain carries TRBV7-6 and TRBJ2-3; D is unclear. This CDR3 spans 15 amino acids. CDR1 and CDR2 (germline): SGHVS, FNYEAQ. Deletions cut 3 bases from V and 5 bases from J, with 15 bases between.

V usage is TRBV7-9 and J usage is TRBJ2-7; 11 nucleotides align to TRBD2. The germline gives CDR1 SEHNR, CDR2 FQNEAQ (reference sequence). V was pared by 1 base and J by 3 bases, with 5 bases of the junction left unmatched. This CDR3 spans 16 amino acids. The CDR3: CASSLGAGLAVYEQYF. CDR3 DNA: TGTGCCAGCAGCTTAGGCGCGGGACTAGCGGTCTACGAGCAGTACTTC. Based on the CDR3 plus reference TRBV7-9 and TRBJ2-7, the full variable domain is DTGVSQNPRHKITKRGQNVTFRCDPISEHNRLYWYRQTLGQGPEFLTYFQNEAQLEKSRLLSDRFSAERPKGSFSTLEIQRTEQGDSAMYLCASSLGAGLAVYEQYFGPGTRLTVT.

V and J are TRBV2 and TRBJ1-4, with TRBD1 identical over 8 bases. Germline values: CDR1 SNHLY, CDR2 FYNNEI. The length of the CDR3 is 14 residues. V lost 4 bases to trimming and J lost 7 bases; unmatched junction nucleotides: 5. This CDR3 is CASSATGAGEKLFF. The DNA for the CDR3 is TGTGCCAGCAGTGCGACAGGGGCCGGTGAAAAACTGTTTTTT.

The chain recombines TRBV4-1 with TRBJ1-2, with 7 positions matching TRBD1. Looked up from germline, CDR1 is MGHRA and CDR2 is YSYEKL. CDR3 length equals 17 residues. J was trimmed by 0 bases and V by 0 bases; bases with no gene match: 7. The CDR3 protein is CASSQDNRGPSNYGYTF. The CDR3 DNA sequence: TGCGCCAGCAGCCAAGATAACAGGGGCCCTTCTAACTATGGCTACACCTTC.

The chain employs TRBV23-1 and TRBJ2-7, with a possible D match to TRBD1 (5 bases). TRBV23-1 is reported as an ORF; its role is uncertain. V lost 1 base and J 3 bases, leaving 13 bases between the germline ends. This CDR3 is built from 15 residues. The CDR3 protein is CASSQLTDSLYEQYF. The CDR3 region has the DNA TGCGCCAGCAGTCAATTGACAGATAGCCTCTACGAGCAGTACTTC.

The chain has TRBV19 and TRBJ2-3; D may be TRBD2 (6 bases). V was trimmed by 3 bases and J by 1 base, leaving 14 bases between them. This CDR3 contains 16 residues. Germline lookup yields CDR1 LNHDA and CDR2 SQIVND (reference sequence). The CDR3 reads CASSIGKAGRTDTQYF. The CDR3 region has the DNA TGTGCCAGTAGTATTGGAAAGGCGGGGCGCACAGATACGCAGTATTTT.

V usage is TRBV5-1 and J usage is TRBJ1-2; TRBD1 matches at 8 bases. From germline, CDR1 is SGHRS and CDR2 YFSETQ. This CDR3 has 16 residues. V was pared by 4 bases and J by 1 base, with 9 bases of the junction left unmatched. The CDR3 DNA reads TGCGCCAGCAGCGACTCGACAGGGGCGGTTAACTATGGCTACACCTTC. Translation: CASSDSTGAVNYGYTF.